This TCR beta chain was observed in a study of blood T cell repertoires in COVID-19. Study at large: Acute and convalescent COVID-19 specimens originated in the United States, Italy and Spain. Sources were T cells, B-cell-depleted T cells, or PBMCs; the material itself was cDNA or gDNA.

Original processing methods: The assay estimated nucleated cells by amplifying reference gene primers. The method was immunoSEQ multiplex PCR; TCRdb's version includes in-frame clones alone and lacks a portion of them. V, J and clone size were drawn from that table, and D and trimming were deduced from the DNA. The repertoire includes tens of thousands of clones, roughly 76% of them detected once, and approximately 15% sits in the top ten. Trimming removed 6 bases from V and 8 bases from J, with 17 bases in between. This CDR3 region has 13 residues. From germline, CDR1 is MDHEN and CDR2 SYDVKM. The receptor's source is a man in his 70s with active or convalescent COVID-19. The chain has TRBV28 and TRBJ2-7; tentatively, D is TRBD1 (6 bases). Specimen: peripheral blood. CDR3: CASRSQGTVKQYF. The CDR3 nucleotides read TGTGCCAGCAGATCCCAGGGGACGGTTAAGCAGTACTTC.